Below are 6 T cell receptor beta chains sequenced from a single sample in a study of cytomegalovirus exposure and HLA in healthy donors. Some clones are missing from TCRdb's copy, which holds only in-frame ones; the method was immunoSEQ multiplex PCR. Here the sample spans a few hundred thousand clones, approximately 83% being singletons. Material for sequencing was PBMCs. The source of these receptors is a young woman in good health and CMV-seronegative.

The rearrangement uses TRBV19 and TRBJ2-1, with 7 bases identical to TRBD1. V gave up 8 bases and J gave up 5 bases; unmatched junction bases: 3. Germline loops: CDR1 LNHDA, CDR2 SQIVND (reference sequence). The CDR3 sequence is 12 residues long. DNA for the CDR3: TGTGCCAGTTGGGACAGAAACAATGAGCAGTTCTTC. It translates to CASWDRNNEQFF.

V usage is TRBV5-1 and J usage is TRBJ2-1; D remains unclear. Germline V CDR1 and CDR2: SGHRS, YFSETQ. CDR3 size: 13 residues. V shed 2 bases and J shed 4 bases, with 7 bases lying between them. CDR3 residues: CASSLLFYNEQFF. The CDR3 coding sequence is TGCGCCAGCAGCTTACTATTTTACAATGAGCAGTTCTTC.

The chain couples TRBV29-1 to TRBJ2-5, with 10 bases fitting TRBD2. In germline, CDR1 is SQVTM, CDR2 ANQGSEA. The CDR3 contains 14 residues. V shed 4 bases, J shed 8 bases, and the junction held 10 bases outside the gene matches. The CDR3 DNA reads as TGCAGCGTTGGGACCGGGACTAGCGTGGGTACCCAGTACTTC. Translation: CSVGTGTSVGTQYF.

The gene calls are TRBV11-3 and TRBJ2-1, with a tentative D call TRBD1 (5 bases). Germline CDR1 is SGHNT and CDR2 is YENEEA. This CDR3 contains 18 residues. The V end was cut by 1 base, the J end by 5 bases, with 21 bases between. The CDR3 reads CASSLVRWQGRAHNEQFF. The CDR3 nucleotides are TGTGCCAGCAGCTTAGTCCGATGGCAGGGAAGGGCTCACAATGAGCAGTTCTTC.

The CDR3 sequence: CASSVDSGAQYF. As DNA, the CDR3 is TGTGCCAGCAGCGTAGACTCCGGGGCCCAGTACTTC. The J gene is TRBJ2-5, the V gene TRBV9, with D possibly TRBD2 on 5 matching bases. The CDR3 is made up of 12 amino acids. Germline loops: CDR1 SGDLS, CDR2 YYNGEE. Deletions cut 0 bases from V and 9 bases from J, with 9 bases between.

This CDR3 reads CASSEPGYPGNTIYF. Written as DNA, the CDR3 is TGTGCCAGCAGTGAGCCAGGGTATCCTGGAAACACCATATATTTT. The chain carries TRBV6-1 and TRBJ1-3; tentative D call: TRBD1 (5 bases). The CDR3 sequence is 15 residues long. Germline V lookup: CDR1 MNHNS, CDR2 SASEGT. V shed 3 bases and J shed 2 bases, with 11 bases lying between them.